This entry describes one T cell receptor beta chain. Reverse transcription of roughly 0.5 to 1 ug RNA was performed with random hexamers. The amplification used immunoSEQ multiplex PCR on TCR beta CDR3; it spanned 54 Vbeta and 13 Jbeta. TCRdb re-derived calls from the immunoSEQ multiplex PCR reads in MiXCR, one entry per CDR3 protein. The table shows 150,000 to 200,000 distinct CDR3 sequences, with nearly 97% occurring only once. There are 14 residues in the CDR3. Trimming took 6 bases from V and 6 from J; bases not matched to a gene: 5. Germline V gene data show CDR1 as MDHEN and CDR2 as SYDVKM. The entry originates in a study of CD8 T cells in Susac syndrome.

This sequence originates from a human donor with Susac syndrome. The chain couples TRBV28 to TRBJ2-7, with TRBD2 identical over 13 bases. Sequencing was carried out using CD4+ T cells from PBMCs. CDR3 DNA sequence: TGTGCCAGCAGGGAGGGACTAGCGGGGCTCGAGCAGTACTTC. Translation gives CASREGLAGLEQYF.